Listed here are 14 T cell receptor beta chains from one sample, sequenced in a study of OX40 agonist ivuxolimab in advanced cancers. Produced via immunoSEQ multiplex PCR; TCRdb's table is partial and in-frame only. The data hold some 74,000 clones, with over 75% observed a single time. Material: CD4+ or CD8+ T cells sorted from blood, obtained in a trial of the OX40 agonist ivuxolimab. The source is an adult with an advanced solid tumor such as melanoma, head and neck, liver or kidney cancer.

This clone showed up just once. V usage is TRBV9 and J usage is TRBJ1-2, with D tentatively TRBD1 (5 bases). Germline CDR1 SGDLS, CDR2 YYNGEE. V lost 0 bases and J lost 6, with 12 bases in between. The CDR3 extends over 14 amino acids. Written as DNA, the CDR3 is TGTGCCAGCAGCGTAGTGGAGACAGAGAATGGCTACACCTTC. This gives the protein CASSVVETENGYTF.

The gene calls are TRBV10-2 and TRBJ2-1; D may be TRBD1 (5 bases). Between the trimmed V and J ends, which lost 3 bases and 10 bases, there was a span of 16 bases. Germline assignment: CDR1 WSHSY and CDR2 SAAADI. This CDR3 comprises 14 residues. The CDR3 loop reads CASSEGRTKGEQFF. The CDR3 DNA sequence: TGCGCCAGCAGTGAAGGCAGGACAAAAGGGGAGCAGTTCTTC.

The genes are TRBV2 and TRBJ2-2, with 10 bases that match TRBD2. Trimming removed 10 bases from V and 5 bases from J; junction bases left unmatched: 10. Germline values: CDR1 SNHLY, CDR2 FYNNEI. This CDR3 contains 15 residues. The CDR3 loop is CAILAGGEDTGELFF. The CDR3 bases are TGTGCCATCTTAGCGGGAGGAGAGGATACCGGGGAGCTGTTTTTT.

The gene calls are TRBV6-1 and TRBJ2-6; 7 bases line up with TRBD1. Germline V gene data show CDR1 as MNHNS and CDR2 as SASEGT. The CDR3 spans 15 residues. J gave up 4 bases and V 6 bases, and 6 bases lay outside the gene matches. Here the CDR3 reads CASSLQGLGANVLTF. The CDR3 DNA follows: TGTGCCAGCAGCCTACAGGGGCTCGGGGCCAACGTCCTGACTTTC.

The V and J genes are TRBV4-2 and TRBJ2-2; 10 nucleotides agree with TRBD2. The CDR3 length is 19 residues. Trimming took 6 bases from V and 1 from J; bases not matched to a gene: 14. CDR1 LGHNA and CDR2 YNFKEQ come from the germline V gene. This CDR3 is CASRPRGGTSGKNTGELFF. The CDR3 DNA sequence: TGTGCCAGCAGACCTAGGGGGGGTACTAGCGGGAAGAACACCGGGGAGCTGTTTTTT.

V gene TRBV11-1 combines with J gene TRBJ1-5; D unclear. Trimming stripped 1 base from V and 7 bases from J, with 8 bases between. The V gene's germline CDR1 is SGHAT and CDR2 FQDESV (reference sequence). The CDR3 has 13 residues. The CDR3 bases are TGTGCCAGCAGCTTAGAACTCGGCCAGCCCCAGCATTTT. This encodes CASSLELGQPQHF.

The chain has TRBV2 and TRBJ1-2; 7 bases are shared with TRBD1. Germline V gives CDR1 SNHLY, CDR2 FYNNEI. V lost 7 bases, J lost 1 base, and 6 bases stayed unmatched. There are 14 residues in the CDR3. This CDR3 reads CASTGQVNNYGYTF. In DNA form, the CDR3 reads TGTGCCAGCACTGGACAGGTTAATAACTATGGCTACACCTTC.

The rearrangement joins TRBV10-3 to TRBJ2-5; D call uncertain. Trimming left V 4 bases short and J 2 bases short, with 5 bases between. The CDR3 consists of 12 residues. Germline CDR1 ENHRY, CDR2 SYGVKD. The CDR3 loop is CAISATQETQYF. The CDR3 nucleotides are TGTGCCATCAGTGCAACGCAAGAGACCCAGTACTTC.

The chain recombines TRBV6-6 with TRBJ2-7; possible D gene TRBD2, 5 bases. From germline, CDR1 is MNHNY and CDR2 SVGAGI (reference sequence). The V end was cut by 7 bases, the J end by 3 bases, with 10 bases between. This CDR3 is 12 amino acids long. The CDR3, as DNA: TGTGCCAGCACCCTAGGAGGCTACGAGCAGTACTTC. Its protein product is CASTLGGYEQYF.

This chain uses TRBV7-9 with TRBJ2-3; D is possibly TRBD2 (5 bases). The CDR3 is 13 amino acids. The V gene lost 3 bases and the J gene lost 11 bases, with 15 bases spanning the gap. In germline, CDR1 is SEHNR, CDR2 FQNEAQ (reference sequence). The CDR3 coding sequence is TGTGCCAGCAGCTTGCAACAGTATGGAGGGCAGTATTTT. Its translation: CASSLQQYGGQYF.

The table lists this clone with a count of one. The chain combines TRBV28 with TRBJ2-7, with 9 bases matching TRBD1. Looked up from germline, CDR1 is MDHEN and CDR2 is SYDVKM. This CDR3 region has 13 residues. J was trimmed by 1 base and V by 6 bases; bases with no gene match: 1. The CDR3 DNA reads TGTGCCAGCAGGACAGGGGGGTCCTACGAGCAGTACTTC. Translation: CASRTGGSYEQYF.

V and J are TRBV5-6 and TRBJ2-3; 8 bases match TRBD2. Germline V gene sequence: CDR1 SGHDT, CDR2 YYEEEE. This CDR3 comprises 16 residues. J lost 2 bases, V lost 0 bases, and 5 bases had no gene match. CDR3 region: CASSLVPGGHTDTQYF. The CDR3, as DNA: TGTGCCAGCAGCTTGGTGCCGGGAGGGCACACAGATACGCAGTATTTT.

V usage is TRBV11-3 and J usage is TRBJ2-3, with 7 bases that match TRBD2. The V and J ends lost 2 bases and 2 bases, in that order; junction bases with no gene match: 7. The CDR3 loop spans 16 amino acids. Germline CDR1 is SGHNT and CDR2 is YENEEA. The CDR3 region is CASSLRSGAHTDTQYF. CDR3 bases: TGTGCCAGCAGCTTAAGAAGCGGGGCCCACACAGATACGCAGTATTTT. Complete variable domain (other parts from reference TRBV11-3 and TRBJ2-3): EAGVVQSPRYKIIEKKQPVAFWCNPISGHNTLYWYLQNLGQGPELLIRYENEEAVDDSQLPKDRFSAERLKGVDSTLKIQPAELGDSAVYLCASSLRSGAHTDTQYFGPGTRLTVL.

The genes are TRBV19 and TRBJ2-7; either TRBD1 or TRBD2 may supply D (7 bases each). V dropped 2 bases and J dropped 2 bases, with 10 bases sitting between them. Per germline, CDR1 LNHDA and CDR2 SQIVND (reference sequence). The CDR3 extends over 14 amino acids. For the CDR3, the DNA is TGTGCCAGTAGTATACAGGGGGGGACCTACGAGCAGTACTTC. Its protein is CASSIQGGTYEQYF.